This note documents a single TCR beta chain sequence. Its antigen is still unknown. This sample was taken from a study of PD-1 blockade in classical Hodgkin lymphoma. Following autologous stem cell transplantation, relapse occurred in every patient, and exposure to brentuximab vedotin varied. Broader study findings: The baseline diversity of complete responders showed similarity to that of newly diagnosed patients. Baseline TCR diversity was reportedly lower in newly diagnosed patients than in healthy donors. It was reported as lower still in relapsed/refractory patients.

The CDR3 runs to 21 residues. The germline gives CDR1 MDHEN, CDR2 SYDVKM. V was shortened by 2 bases and J by 2 bases, with 28 bases between the two germline ends. The table came from immunoSEQ multiplex PCR; TCRdb's copy has only in-frame clones and leaves some out. The sample gives under 20,000 clones, roughly 83% of which show up once; approximately 6% is in the top ten. This chain links TRBV28 with TRBJ2-1; D perhaps matches TRBD1 (6 bases). This TCR derives from a human donor with classical Hodgkin lymphoma. The sample in question was peripheral blood mononuclear cells (PBMCs), obtained at baseline. CDR3 sequence reads: CASSLLLGGLPESSPYNEQFF. The CDR3 DNA follows: TGTGCCAGCAGTTTACTTCTTGGGGGCCTTCCCGAGAGTAGCCCCTACAATGAGCAGTTCTTC. Variable domain in full (rest from reference TRBV28 and TRBJ2-1): DVKVTQSSRYLVKRTGEKVFLECVQDMDHENMFWYRQDPGLGLRLIYFSYDVKMKEKGDIPEGYSVSREKKERFSLILESASTNQTSMYLCASSLLLGGLPESSPYNEQFFGPGTRLTVL.